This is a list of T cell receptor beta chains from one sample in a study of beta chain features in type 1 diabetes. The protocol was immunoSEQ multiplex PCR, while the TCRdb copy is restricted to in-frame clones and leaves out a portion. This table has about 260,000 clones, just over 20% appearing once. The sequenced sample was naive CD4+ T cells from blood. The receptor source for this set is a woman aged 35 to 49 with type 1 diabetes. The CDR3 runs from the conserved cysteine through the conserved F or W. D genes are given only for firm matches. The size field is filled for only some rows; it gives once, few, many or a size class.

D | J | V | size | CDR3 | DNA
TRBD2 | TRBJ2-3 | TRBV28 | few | CASSPPGLTSTDTQYF | TGTGCCAGCAGTCCCCCGGGACTAACTAGCACAGATACGCAGTATTTT
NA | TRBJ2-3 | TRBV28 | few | CASTTPRGAGDTQYF | TGTGCCAGCACCACCCCCCGGGGGGCCGGGGATACGCAGTATTTT
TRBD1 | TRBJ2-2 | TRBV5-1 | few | CASRGQGEGGELFF | TGCGCCAGCCGAGGACAGGGTGAAGGCGGGGAGCTGTTTTTT
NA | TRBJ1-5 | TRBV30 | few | CAVSGTHQPQHF | TGTGCCGTTAGCGGGACACATCAGCCCCAGCATTTT
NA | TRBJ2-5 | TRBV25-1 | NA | CASSELYGRGQETQYF | TGTGCCAGCAGTGAGCTCTACGGCCGGGGGCAAGAGACCCAGTACTTC
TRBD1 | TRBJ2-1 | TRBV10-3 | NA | CAISEYPGGKIF | TGTGCCATCAGTGAGTACCCAGGGGGCAAAATCTTC
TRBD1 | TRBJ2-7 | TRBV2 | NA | CASLKDRATYEQYF | TGTGCCAGCTTGAAGGACAGGGCCACCTACGAGCAGTACTTC
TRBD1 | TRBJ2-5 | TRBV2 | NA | CASGLQGVTETQYF | TGTGCCAGCGGGCTACAGGGGGTTACGGAGACCCAGTACTTC
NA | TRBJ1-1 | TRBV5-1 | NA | CASSGQLNTEAFF | TGCGCCAGCAGCGGACAGCTGAACACTGAAGCTTTCTTT
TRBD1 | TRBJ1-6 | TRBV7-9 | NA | CASSAQGGTGGNSPLHF | TGTGCCAGCAGCGCACAGGGGGGGACAGGTGGAAATTCACCCCTCCACTTT
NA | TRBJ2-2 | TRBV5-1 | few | CASSLQGNTGELFF | TGCGCCAGCAGCTTACAGGGGAACACCGGGGAGCTGTTTTTT
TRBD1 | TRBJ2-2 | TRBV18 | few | CASSQDRETTGELFF | TGTGCCAGCTCCCAAGACAGGGAAACCACCGGGGAGCTGTTTTTT
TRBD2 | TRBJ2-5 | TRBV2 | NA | CASTPLGTSVAETQYF | TGTGCCAGCACTCCACTCGGGACTAGTGTAGCAGAGACCCAGTACTTC
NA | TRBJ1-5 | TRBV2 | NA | CASRRQRLNQPQHF | TGTGCCAGCAGGCGGCAGAGACTCAATCAGCCCCAGCATTTT
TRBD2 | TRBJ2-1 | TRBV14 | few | CASSHQLAGYNEQFF | TGTGCCAGCAGCCATCAACTAGCGGGGTACAATGAGCAGTTCTTC
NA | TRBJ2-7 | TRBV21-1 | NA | CASPAPAYEQYF | TGTGCCAGCCCTGCACCAGCCTACGAGCAGTACTTC
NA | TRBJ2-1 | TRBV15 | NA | CATSRETSFLSAVQFF | TGTGCCACCAGCAGAGAAACTAGCTTTCTCTCGGCAGTGCAGTTCTTC
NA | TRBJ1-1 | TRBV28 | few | CASITQASTEAFF | TGTGCCAGCATCACGCAGGCGAGCACTGAAGCTTTCTTT
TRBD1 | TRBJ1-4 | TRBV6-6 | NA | CASSRTGAATNEKLFF | TGTGCCAGCAGTCGAACAGGGGCGGCAACTAATGAAAAACTGTTTTTT
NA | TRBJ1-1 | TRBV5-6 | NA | CASSVGGGTEAFF | TGTGCCAGCAGTGTGGGGGGGGGCACTGAAGCTTTCTTT
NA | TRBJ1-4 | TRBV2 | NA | CASRGAEKLFF | TGTGCCAGCCGTGGGGCTGAAAAACTGTTTTTT
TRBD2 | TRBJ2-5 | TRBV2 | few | CASSLAGGQETQYF | TGTGCCAGCAGCTTAGCGGGAGGTCAAGAGACCCAGTACTTC
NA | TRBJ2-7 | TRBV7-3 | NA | CASSLLDRGGKTEQYF | TGTGCCAGCAGTCTTCTCGACAGGGGAGGGAAGACCGAGCAGTACTTC
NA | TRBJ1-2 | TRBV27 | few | CASRGAAGGYTF | TGTGCCAGCAGGGGAGCTGCCGGGGGCTACACCTTC
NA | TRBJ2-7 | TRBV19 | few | CASSRGTLSYEQYF | TGTGCCAGTAGTCGAGGGACTCTCTCCTACGAGCAGTACTTC
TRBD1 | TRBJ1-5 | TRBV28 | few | CASTWDRNQPQHF | TGTGCCAGCACCTGGGACAGAAATCAGCCCCAGCATTTT
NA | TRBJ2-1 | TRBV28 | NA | CASRGRTGHNEQFF | TGTGCCAGCAGGGGGAGGACAGGACACAATGAGCAGTTCTTC
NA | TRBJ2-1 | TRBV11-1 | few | CASSSDNEQFF | TGTGCCAGCAGCTCGGACAATGAGCAGTTCTTC
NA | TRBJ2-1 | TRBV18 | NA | CASSPPGLNNEQFF | TGTGCCAGCTCACCACCGGGACTGAACAATGAGCAGTTCTTC
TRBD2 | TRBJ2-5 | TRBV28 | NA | CASNGQRGGLETQYF | TGTGCCAGCAACGGCCAGCGGGGGGGCCTAGAGACCCAGTACTTC
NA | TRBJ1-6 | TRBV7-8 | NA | CASSFGGDAWSPLHF | TGTGCCAGCAGCTTTGGGGGGGATGCTTGGTCACCCCTCCACTTT
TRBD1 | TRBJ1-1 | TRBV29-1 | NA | CSAVPGQGLNTEAFF | TGCAGCGCGGTCCCGGGACAGGGATTGAACACTGAAGCTTTCTTT
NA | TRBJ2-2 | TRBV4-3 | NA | CASSPSVGPGELFF | TGCGCCAGCAGCCCTAGCGTGGGTCCCGGGGAGCTGTTTTTT
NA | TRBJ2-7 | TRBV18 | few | CASSPTGDEQYF | TGTGCCAGCTCACCAACGGGGGACGAGCAGTACTTC
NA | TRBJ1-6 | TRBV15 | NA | CATSREGVVYNSPLHF | TGTGCCACCAGCAGAGAAGGGGTCGTTTATAATTCACCCCTCCACTTT
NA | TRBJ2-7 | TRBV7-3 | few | CASSLTDGSYEQYF | TGTGCCAGCAGCTTAACCGACGGGTCCTACGAGCAGTACTTC
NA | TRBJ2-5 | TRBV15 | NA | CATSRDDFQSETQYF | TGTGCCACCAGCAGAGATGATTTCCAGTCGGAGACCCAGTACTTC
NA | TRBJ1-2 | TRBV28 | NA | CASSRTGNYGYTF | TGTGCCAGCAGTCGTACAGGGAACTATGGCTACACCTTC
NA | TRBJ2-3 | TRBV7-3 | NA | CASSLQGTTDTQYF | TGTGCCAGCAGCTTACAGGGGACCACAGATACGCAGTATTTT
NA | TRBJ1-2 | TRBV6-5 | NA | CASSYREGGGYTF | TGTGCCAGCAGTTACAGGGAGGGCGGTGGCTACACCTTC
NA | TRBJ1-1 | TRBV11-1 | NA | CASSFVDASAFF | TGTGCCAGCAGCTTCGTGGACGCTAGCGCTTTCTTT
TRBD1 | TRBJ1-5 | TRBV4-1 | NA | CASSQEGQGNNQPQHF | TGCGCCAGCAGCCAAGAAGGACAGGGGAACAATCAGCCCCAGCATTTT
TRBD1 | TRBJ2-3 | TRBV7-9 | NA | CASSSGQGHTDTQYF | TGTGCCAGCAGCTCGGGACAGGGTCACACAGATACGCAGTATTTT
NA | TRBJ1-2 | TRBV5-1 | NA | CASSPTENYGYTF | TGCGCCAGCAGCCCGACAGAGAACTATGGCTACACCTTC
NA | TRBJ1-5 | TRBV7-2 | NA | CASSHPSAGGNQPQHF | TGTGCCAGCAGCCATCCGTCAGCGGGGGGAAATCAGCCCCAGCATTTT
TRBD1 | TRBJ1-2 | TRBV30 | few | CAWRDRGSRVGYTF | TGTGCCTGGAGGGACAGGGGAAGCCGTGTCGGCTACACCTTC
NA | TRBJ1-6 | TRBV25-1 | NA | CASRTVDNSPLHF | TGTGCCAGCAGGACAGTCGACAATTCACCCCTCCACTTT
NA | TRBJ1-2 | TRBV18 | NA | CASSPGERNYGYTF | TGTGCCAGCTCCCCAGGGGAGCGCAACTATGGCTACACCTTC
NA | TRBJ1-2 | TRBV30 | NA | CAWLDGYTF | TGTGCCTGGTTAGATGGCTACACCTTC